The 14 T cell receptor beta chains below come from one sample, sequenced in a study of blood T cell repertoires in COVID-19. The repertoire was sequenced with immunoSEQ multiplex PCR; TCRdb's copy has only in-frame clones and lacks some. The sample lists over 150,000 clones, about four fifths occurring once. Sequencing input: PBMCs or T cells enriched from blood (not recorded which). The receptor source for this set is a woman aged 55-69 years who had recovered from COVID-19.

A few counts support this clone. The chain uses TRBV19 and TRBJ1-1; TRBD1 is a possible D gene (5 bases). V lost 5 bases and J lost 2, with 12 bases in between. Germline CDR1 and CDR2: LNHDA and SQIVND (reference sequence). The CDR3 covers 14 residues. CDR3 DNA: TGTGCCAGTAGTTGGACGGGACTCAACACTGAAGCTTTCTTT. Protein: CASSWTGLNTEAFF. Using reference TRBV19 and TRBJ1-1 for the parts outside the CDR3, the full variable domain is DGGITQSPKYLFRKEGQNVTLSCEQNLNHDAMYWYRQDPGQGLRLIYYSQIVNDFQKGDIAEGYSVSREKKESFPLTVTSAQKNPTAFYLCASSWTGLNTEAFFGQGTRLTVV.

The rearrangement links TRBV3-1 (or the pseudogene TRBV3-2) to TRBJ2-5; perhaps TRBD2 as D (7 bases). CDR3 size: 17 residues. The V end was cut by 4 bases, the J end by 2 bases, with 20 bases between. Looked up from germline, CDR1 is LGHDT and CDR2 is YNNKEL (reference sequence). CDR3 loop: CASSPLMDGGPQETQYF. In nucleotides, the CDR3 is TGTGCCAGCAGCCCCTTAATGGACGGGGGGCCACAAGAGACCCAGTACTTC.

The chain employs TRBV6-5 and TRBJ2-1; D unresolved. Germline V CDR1 and CDR2: MNHEY, SVGAGI. V lost 11 bases and J lost 0, with 17 bases in between. The CDR3 is 15 amino acids. The CDR3 nucleotides are TGTGCCCACGGCAAGGCGGAGAGCTCCTACAATGAGCAGTTCTTC. Its translation is CAHGKAESSYNEQFF.

The J gene is TRBJ2-7, the V gene TRBV5-1, with TRBD1 matching over 8 bases. CDR1 SGHRS and CDR2 YFSETQ come from the germline V gene. The CDR3 totals 14 residues. J lost 3 bases, V lost 2 bases, and 4 bases had no gene match. The CDR3 region is CASSFGTGLYEQYF. CDR3 DNA: TGCGCCAGCAGCTTTGGGACAGGCCTCTACGAGCAGTACTTC.

V and J are TRBV4-2 and TRBJ1-1, with D uncertain. The CDR3 length is 13 residues. The germline V gene has CDR1 LGHNA and CDR2 YNFKEQ. The V end lost 0 bases, the J end lost 11 bases, and 13 bases lay between the germline ends. This CDR3 is CASSQEAAAAAFF. The CDR3 coding sequence is TGTGCCAGCAGCCAAGAGGCGGCGGCGGCGGCTTTCTTT.

V is TRBV20-1 and J is TRBJ1-4, with D hard to call. The CDR3 spans 13 residues. Trimming took 3 bases from V and 4 from J, leaving 9 bases between them. Germline V gene sequence: CDR1 DFQATT, CDR2 SNEGSKA (reference sequence). CDR3 amino acids: CSASPPGNEKLFF. As DNA, the CDR3 is TGCAGTGCTAGTCCCCCCGGTAATGAAAAACTGTTTTTT.

This clone has just one count. The rearrangement uses TRBV12-3 or TRBV12-4 and TRBJ1-3; D unclear. The CDR3 has 12 residues. V was trimmed by 6 bases and J by 7 bases, leaving 10 bases between them. The CDR3 coding sequence is TGTGCCAGCAGCATCGGTCCCAACACCATATATTTT. Protein: CASSIGPNTIYF.

The rearrangement links TRBV7-2 to TRBJ1-6, with TRBD1 identical over 10 bases. V gave up 5 bases and J gave up 7 bases; unmatched junction bases: 5. Germline CDR1 is SGHTA and CDR2 is FQGNSA. The CDR3 consists of 15 residues. CDR3 sequence: CASSTRDRGNSPLHF. The CDR3 DNA is TGTGCCAGCAGCACCAGGGACAGGGGAAATTCACCCCTCCACTTT.

This clone occurred a few times. This chain uses TRBV20-1 with TRBJ1-1; TRBD1 might be the D (6 bases). Germline CDR1 is DFQATT and CDR2 is SNEGSKA (reference sequence). V lost 3 bases and J lost 2, with 7 bases in between. CDR3 length: 12 residues. The CDR3 nucleotides read TGCAGTGCTAGTGGGGGCAACACTGAAGCTTTCTTT. It is translated as CSASGGNTEAFF.

The rearrangement links TRBV21-1 to TRBJ2-7; the D call of TRBD1 is as the table states it, not checked on the DNA. TRBV21-1 is a pseudogene segment. The CDR3 runs 14 residues. The CDR3 bases are TGTGCCAGCAGCAAAGCCTGGACAGGGAACGAGCAGTACTTC. Translating gives CASSKAWTGNEQYF.

This clone came up a few times. The chain recombines TRBV2 with TRBJ1-4; 7 bases agree with TRBD1. Germline values: CDR1 SNHLY, CDR2 FYNNEI. The CDR3 runs to 16 residues. Trimming at V came to 6 bases and at J to 0 bases, leaving 7 bases not matched to a gene. The CDR3 loop is CASSRMTGPTNEKLFF. CDR3 sequence (DNA): TGTGCCAGCAGCCGTATGACAGGGCCAACTAATGAAAAACTGTTTTTT.

The chain joins TRBV19 to TRBJ2-7; TRBD2 agrees at 10 bases. CDR3 length: 14 amino acids. The J segment lost 5 bases and the V segment lost 3 bases, leaving 4 bases of the junction unmatched. Germline CDR1 is LNHDA and CDR2 is SQIVND (reference sequence). The CDR3 loop reads CASSMSSGGNEQYF. In nucleotides, the CDR3 is TGTGCCAGTAGTATGTCTAGCGGGGGCAACGAGCAGTACTTC.

This clone occurred once. The rearrangement joins TRBV12-1 to TRBJ1-5. TRBV12-1 is described as a pseudogene. This CDR3 contains 11 residues. CDR3 nucleotides: TGTGCCAGCAGCTTAGCTCAGCCCCAGCATTTT. Residues: CASSLAQPQHF.

V gene TRBV9 combines with J gene TRBJ2-4, with 11 bases identical to TRBD2. The CDR3 is 17 amino acids. V trimming: 5 bases; J trimming: 0 bases; junction bases outside the gene matches: 7. CDR1 is SGDLS and CDR2 is YYNGEE in the germline V gene. This CDR3 is CASSQTGTSGAKNIQYF. DNA for the CDR3: TGTGCCAGCAGTCAAACCGGGACTAGCGGAGCCAAAAACATTCAGTACTTC.